This TCR beta chain was profiled in a study of blood T cell repertoires in COVID-19. On the study more broadly: Acute and convalescent COVID-19 specimens originated in the United States, Italy and Spain. Nucleic acid was either cDNA or gDNA, and it came from T cells, B-cell-depleted T cells, or PBMCs.

In the original workflow: Using reference gene primer amplification, nucleated cell counts were estimated. Clones were sequenced by immunoSEQ multiplex PCR, and TCRdb holds only the in-frame ones, with some missing. The DNA was the basis for D and trimming; V, J and clone size are from that table. The repertoire consists of hundreds of thousands of clones, with about four fifths occurring once and the leading ten covering roughly 10%. V lost 1 base to trimming and J lost 7 bases, with 5 bases between them. This CDR3 has 12 residues. Germline assignment: CDR1 SEHNR and CDR2 FQNEAQ (reference sequence).

This receptor was identified in a man older than 75 with acute or convalescent COVID-19. This chain connects TRBV7-9 to TRBJ1-5; no reliable D call. The sample taken for sequencing was peripheral blood. The CDR3 loop is CASSLGVQPQHF. In DNA, the CDR3 is TGTGCCAGCAGCTTAGGAGTGCAGCCCCAGCATTTT.